The clone carrying this TCR beta chain was found once. What it recognizes is unknown. Only in-frame clones appear in the TCRdb table, and some are missing; sequencing was by immunoSEQ multiplex PCR. The table lists tens of thousands of clones, about nine tenths of them singletons, with 15% to 20% in the top ten. Trimming cost V 5 bases and J 1 base, with 14 bases left between them. Germline V lookup: CDR1 LNHDA, CDR2 SQIVND (reference sequence). The CDR3 covers 15 residues. This sample is part of a study of chemoradiotherapy in HPV16-positive cancers. Across the whole study: A couple of HPV16-positive patients' cells yielded candidate HPV-specific clones and common motifs. Study results and caveats: Candidate HPV-specific clones and E7-related TCR motifs grew in tumor during treatment.

The rearrangement links TRBV19 to TRBJ1-1; D possibly corresponds to TRBD1 (6 bases). This clonotype was sampled from a human donor with HPV-associated anogenital cancer. Sequences were derived from blood, sampled from a patient who underwent chemoradiotherapy. CDR3 nucleotides: TGTGCCAGTAGTCCCTCGAAACAGGGGAACACTGAAGCTTTCTTT. It codes for CASSPSKQGNTEAFF.